This TCR beta chain was identified in a study of response to subunit inactivated influenza vaccine. CDR3 length equals 13 residues. With 5 bases clipped from V and 12 bases from J, the junction kept 12 bases outside the gene matches. Germline-derived CDR1 and CDR2 are LGHNA and YSLEER. Study-level results: Few additional T cells are recruited per seasonal influenza vaccination, authors suggested.

For this clonotype: No antigen is known for it.

TCRdb recomputed calls from the RT-PCR reads with MiXCR, one row per CDR3 protein. The sample lists about 520,000 distinct CDR3 sequences, about 25% occurring once. This receptor was identified in a man between 45 and 60 years old who received an inactivated influenza vaccine. Sequenced here: CD4+ T cells sorted from PBMCs, sampled approximately 5 days after vaccination. The gene calls are TRBV4-3 and TRBJ2-7; 8 positions match TRBD1. The CDR3 spells CASSAGQGHTRYF. The DNA of the CDR3 is TGCGCCAGCAGCGCAGGACAGGGCCACACGAGGTACTTC.